These T cell receptor beta chains were read from a single sample in a study of early T cells in non-severe SARS-CoV-2 infection. TCRdb re-analysed the 5' RACE reads in MiXCR, keeping a single row per CDR3 protein. The sample has about 38,000 distinct CDR3 sequences; 6% to 7.5% are singletons. This specimen consisted of whole blood, obtained at baseline. Receptors were obtained from an adult who was a healthcare worker with PCR-confirmed SARS-CoV-2 infection or an uninfected control (not recorded which). Both conserved end residues are part of each CDR3. D genes are given only for firm matches. Size values are once, few and many counts, or a class for expanded clones, and some rows have none.

V gene: TRBV20-1
clone size: many
D gene: -
CDR3 protein: CSARYRTDYEQYF

V gene: TRBV24-1
clone size: many
D gene: -
CDR3 protein: CATSRGTEPSGANVLTF

V gene: TRBV7-6
clone size: many
D gene: -
CDR3 protein: CANSLLSNTGELFF

V gene: TRBV18
clone size: many
D gene: TRBD1
CDR3 protein: CASSPRQGSTGELFF

V gene: TRBV7-6
clone size: many
D gene: -
CDR3 protein: CASSLGQAYEQFF

V gene: TRBV12-3/TRBV12-4
clone size: many
D gene: -
CDR3 protein: CASSPPGLTEAFF

V gene: TRBV14
clone size: -
D gene: TRBD1
CDR3 protein: CASSQTGGSWNEQFF

V gene: TRBV7-9
clone size: many
D gene: -
CDR3 protein: CASSPGGGNQPQHF

V gene: TRBV20-1
clone size: many
D gene: -
CDR3 protein: CSARDSERGSAEQFF

V gene: TRBV28
clone size: -
D gene: -
CDR3 protein: CASSFGGTSTDTQYF

V gene: TRBV12-3/TRBV12-4
clone size: many
D gene: TRBD1
CDR3 protein: CASSRQGISEAFF

V gene: TRBV20-1
clone size: -
D gene: TRBD1
CDR3 protein: CSARDTEGAGKLFF

V gene: TRBV7-2
clone size: many
D gene: -
CDR3 protein: CASSLGLGGSYGYTF

V gene: TRBV20-1
clone size: many
D gene: -
CDR3 protein: CSATLDYAYEQYF

V gene: TRBV7-9
clone size: many
D gene: -
CDR3 protein: CASSPQDTQYF

V gene: TRBV3-1
clone size: -
D gene: -
CDR3 protein: CASSLSRDTQYF

V gene: TRBV7-3
clone size: few
D gene: -
CDR3 protein: CASSPTRGRETQYF

V gene: TRBV3-1
clone size: -
D gene: -
CDR3 protein: CASSQVSGPYEQYF

V gene: TRBV6-1
clone size: many
D gene: -
CDR3 protein: CASRDSGKRGEQFF

V gene: TRBV7-9
clone size: many
D gene: -
CDR3 protein: CASSLKGFPPGTEAFF

V gene: TRBV28
clone size: few
D gene: -
CDR3 protein: CASSPNKFSYEQYF

V gene: TRBV7-8
clone size: many
D gene: -
CDR3 protein: CASSLNYEQYF

V gene: TRBV24-1
clone size: many
D gene: TRBD2
CDR3 protein: CATSTAGGRDTQYF

V gene: TRBV11-2
clone size: many
D gene: -
CDR3 protein: CASSLEAPFSYNEQFF

V gene: TRBV14
clone size: few
D gene: TRBD2
CDR3 protein: CASSIPGLAGAAPNEQFF

V gene: TRBV4-2
clone size: few
D gene: TRBD2
CDR3 protein: CASSQESGRAHEQYF

V gene: TRBV11-2
clone size: many
D gene: -
CDR3 protein: CASSHLGRDEKLFF

V gene: TRBV12-3/TRBV12-4
clone size: few
D gene: -
CDR3 protein: CASSFHAVSYEQYF